This entry lists 24 T cell receptor beta chains sequenced from one sample in a study of cytomegalovirus exposure and HLA in healthy donors. Both 60 Vbeta primers and 13 Jbeta primers went into the PCR. Produced via immunoSEQ multiplex PCR; TCRdb's table is partial and in-frame only. The sample holds about 180,000 clones; 80% are singletons and the top ten take 1.3%. The sequenced material came from PBMCs. The receptors shown here come from a man aged 30 to 39 in good health and CMV-seronegative.

The rearrangement uses TRBV7-9 and TRBJ1-6, with TRBD1 matching over 7 bases. The CDR3 has 15 residues. CDR1 and CDR2 from the germline V gene are SEHNR and FQNEAQ (reference sequence). The J segment lost 7 bases and the V segment lost 1 base, leaving 4 bases of the junction unmatched. The CDR3 region is CASSLVRRGNSPLHF. The CDR3 nucleotides read TGTGCCAGCAGCTTAGTGCGCAGGGGGAATTCACCCCTCCACTTT.

The CDR3 DNA is TGTGCCAGCAGCCCAGAGCGGGGGGTCTTCTACGAGCAGTACTTC. Its protein product is CASSPERGVFYEQYF. The J gene is TRBJ2-7, the V gene TRBV28; 9 nucleotides align to TRBD2. In germline, CDR1 is MDHEN, CDR2 SYDVKM. Trimming at V came to 6 bases and at J to 3 bases, leaving 9 bases not matched to a gene. The CDR3 is 15 amino acids.

The J gene is TRBJ2-2, the V gene TRBV4-2; D remains unclear. This CDR3 is built from 14 residues. Per the germline V gene, CDR1 is LGHNA and CDR2 is YNFKEQ. V was trimmed by 4 bases and J by 3 bases, leaving 9 bases between them. CDR3 loop: CASSRATDTGELFF. Written as DNA, the CDR3 is TGTGCCAGCAGCCGGGCAACGGACACCGGGGAGCTGTTTTTT.

The rearrangement uses TRBV10-1 and TRBJ2-5; 10 positions match TRBD2. CDR1 is WNHNN and CDR2 is SYGVQD in the germline V gene (reference sequence). This CDR3 is built from 16 residues. V dropped 4 bases and J dropped 4; count of bases not matched to a gene: 9. CDR3 coding DNA: TGCGCCAGCAGTGGAAAAGCGGGAGGGCCTGGAGAGACCCAGTACTTC. Residues: CASSGKAGGPGETQYF.

This clone was picked up one time. V usage is TRBV7-2 and J usage is TRBJ2-7; TRBD1 is a possible D gene (5 bases). The germline V gene has CDR1 SGHTA and CDR2 FQGNSA. Between the trimmed V and J ends, which lost 1 base and 5 bases, there was a span of 15 bases. The CDR3 is 15 residues long. The CDR3 region is CASSLEGASLNEQYF. For the CDR3, the DNA is TGTGCCAGCAGCTTAGAAGGGGCATCATTAAACGAGCAGTACTTC.

The CDR3 DNA is TGTGCCAGCAGCCGTGGAAACACCATATATTTT. This translates into CASSRGNTIYF. The chain has TRBV11-1 and TRBJ1-3, with no clear D. The germline CDR1 and CDR2 sequences are SGHAT and FQDESV (reference sequence). V lost 5 bases to trimming and J lost 3 bases, with 2 bases between them. The CDR3 is made up of 11 amino acids.

This chain connects TRBV7-9 to TRBJ1-2; D call uncertain. Looked up from germline, CDR1 is SEHNR and CDR2 is FQNEAQ (reference sequence). The CDR3 runs to 15 residues. The ends were cut back, 3 bases at V and 3 bases at J, with 14 bases in the middle. The CDR3, as DNA: TGTGCCAGCAGCTTCATCCGGCAAGACTACTATGGCTACACCTTC. It translates to CASSFIRQDYYGYTF.

The chain employs TRBV7-9 and TRBJ2-7; the match to TRBD2 covers 13 bases. V was pared by 5 bases and J by 4 bases, with 5 bases of the junction left unmatched. Germline CDR1 and CDR2: SEHNR and FQNEAQ (reference sequence). This CDR3 contains 15 residues. CDR3 DNA sequence: TGTGCCAGCAGCCGAGGACTAGCGGGGGTTTACGAGCAGTACTTC. Translating gives CASSRGLAGVYEQYF.

The J gene is TRBJ2-5, the V gene TRBV11-1, with D possibly being TRBD2 (5 bases). CDR1 SGHAT and CDR2 FQDESV come from the germline V gene (reference sequence). V was shortened by 5 bases and J by 5 bases, with 12 bases between the two germline ends. The CDR3 totals 13 residues. The CDR3 nucleotides read TGTGCCAGCAGCCGAGCTCCGGGGGAGACCCAGTACTTC. Translation gives CASSRAPGETQYF.

This clone occurred once. J is TRBJ2-3 and V is TRBV6-5, with TRBD2 as a possible D gene (5 bases). Germline V lookup: CDR1 MNHEY, CDR2 SVGAGI. The CDR3 is made up of 15 amino acids. V was trimmed by 5 bases and J by 3 bases, leaving 15 bases between them. CDR3 DNA: TGTGCCAGCAGTGGCTGGGGAGTTGGTACAGATACGCAGTATTTT. Its protein is CASSGWGVGTDTQYF.

The chain links TRBV11-2 to TRBJ1-1; 7 nucleotides agree with TRBD1. The germline V gene has CDR1 SGHAT and CDR2 FQNNGV. The CDR3 contains 12 residues. V shed 4 bases and J 11 bases; nucleotides not matched to a gene: 7. CDR3 sequence reads: CASSSDRAGAFF. CDR3 DNA: TGTGCCAGCAGCTCTGACAGGGCGGGCGCTTTCTTT.

The chain combines TRBV30 with TRBJ2-5; the match to TRBD1 covers 11 bases. CDR3 length: 14 residues. Per germline, CDR1 GTSNPN and CDR2 SVGIG (reference sequence). The ends lost 8 bases at V and 3 bases at J; junction bases unmatched: 8. The DNA for the CDR3 is TGTGCCCGTACCGGGACAGGGGGGGAAGAGACCCAGTACTTC. The encoded protein is CARTGTGGEETQYF.

The chain has TRBV5-1 and TRBJ1-1; no clear D gene. This CDR3 contains 13 residues. CDR1 and CDR2 (germline): SGHRS, YFSETQ. Trimming left V 4 bases short and J 5 bases short, with 12 bases between. The chain's CDR3 is CASSNLGGTEAFF. CDR3 coding DNA: TGCGCCAGCAGCAACCTAGGAGGTACTGAAGCTTTCTTT. Supplemented by reference TRBV5-1 and TRBJ1-1, the full variable domain reads KAGVTQTPRYLIKTRGQQVTLSCSPISGHRSVSWYQQTPGQGLQFLFEYFSETQRNKGNFPGRFSGRQFSNSRSEMNVSTLELGDSALYLCASSNLGGTEAFFGQGTRLTVV.

The J gene is TRBJ2-7, the V gene TRBV11-2, with 10 bases aligning to TRBD1. With 1 base clipped from V and 5 bases from J, the junction kept 17 bases outside the gene matches. The CDR3 has 19 residues. Germline V gene lookup returns CDR1 SGHAT and CDR2 FQNNGV. CDR3 sequence (DNA): TGTGCCAGCAGCTTAGTTCCCCAAAGGGACAGGGGAATCGTCAACGAGCAGTACTTC. It is translated as CASSLVPQRDRGIVNEQYF.

The CDR3 region is CAWDRDRGGYEQYF. The CDR3 coding sequence is TGTGCCTGGGACCGGGACAGGGGAGGATACGAGCAGTACTTC. This sequence joins TRBV30 and TRBJ2-7; TRBD1 aligns across 10 bases. With 5 bases clipped from V and 4 bases from J, the junction kept 8 bases outside the gene matches. The CDR3 runs to 14 residues. Germline values: CDR1 GTSNPN, CDR2 SVGIG (reference sequence).

This chain joins TRBV2 and TRBJ1-2; 10 positions match TRBD1. CDR1 SNHLY and CDR2 FYNNEI come from the germline V gene. This CDR3 contains 14 residues. V shed 6 bases, J shed 5 bases, and the junction held 6 bases outside the gene matches. CDR3 coding DNA: TGTGCCAGCAGCGACGACAGGGGGCTGTATGGCTACACCTTC. It is translated as CASSDDRGLYGYTF.

The chain uses TRBV4-2 and TRBJ2-3; 11 bases line up with TRBD2. Germline lookup yields CDR1 LGHNA and CDR2 YNFKEQ. This CDR3 has 16 residues. V lost 4 bases, J lost 2 bases, and 5 bases stayed unmatched. The CDR3 spells CASSPTGLADTDTQYF. In DNA form, the CDR3 reads TGTGCCAGCAGCCCCACGGGACTAGCGGACACAGATACGCAGTATTTT.

The genes are TRBV7-2 and TRBJ2-7; D may be TRBD1 (6 bases). The germline CDR1 and CDR2 sequences are SGHTA and FQGNSA. The CDR3 consists of 13 residues. Trimming pared 4 bases from V and 11 bases from J, leaving 18 bases between. Here the CDR3 reads CASSSMGNRVKYF. CDR3 nucleotide sequence: TGTGCCAGCAGCTCCATGGGCAACAGGGTAAAGTACTTC.

The gene calls are TRBV10-3 and TRBJ2-2, with TRBD2 identical over 14 bases. With V trimmed by 3 bases and J by 4 bases, 1 base remained unmatched. Germline V lookup: CDR1 ENHRY, CDR2 SYGVKD. The CDR3 extends over 16 amino acids. For the CDR3, the DNA is TGTGCCATCAGTGACGGACTAGCGGGAGGCACCGGGGAGCTGTTTTTT. Encoded protein: CAISDGLAGGTGELFF.

The chain uses TRBV11-2 and TRBJ2-2, with 10 bases that match TRBD2. In germline, CDR1 is SGHAT, CDR2 FQNNGV. V gave up 2 bases and J gave up 4 bases; unmatched junction bases: 1. The CDR3 is 15 residues long. The CDR3 sequence: CASSLLAGATGELFF. DNA of the CDR3: TGTGCCAGCAGCTTACTAGCGGGAGCCACCGGGGAGCTGTTTTTT.

The chain uses TRBV30 and TRBJ2-1; TRBD1 matches 8 bases. Germline CDR1 reads GTSNPN; CDR2 reads SVGIG (reference sequence). The CDR3 runs to 15 residues. V dropped 0 bases and J dropped 7; count of bases not matched to a gene: 8. The CDR3 spells CAWSVLWTGRNEQFF. CDR3 sequence (DNA): TGTGCCTGGAGTGTACTCTGGACAGGGAGGAATGAGCAGTTCTTC.

CDR3 protein: CASSQERASSRAGAFFSDTQYF. The DNA of the CDR3 is TGTGCCAGCAGCCAAGAGAGGGCGTCTAGCAGGGCGGGGGCGTTTTTCTCAGATACGCAGTATTTT. The chain recombines TRBV4-2 with TRBJ2-3; D is perhaps TRBD2 (7 bases). This CDR3 comprises 22 residues. Germline V gives CDR1 LGHNA, CDR2 YNFKEQ. Trimming stripped 0 bases from V and 4 bases from J, with 32 bases between.

This sequence joins TRBV5-1 and TRBJ2-7, with D tentatively TRBD1 (6 bases). Between the trimmed V and J ends, which lost 4 bases and 2 bases, there was a span of 10 bases. Germline CDR1 reads SGHRS; CDR2 reads YFSETQ. The CDR3 length is 13 residues. CDR3 sequence (DNA): TGCGCCAGCAGCCAACAGGGTACCTACGAGCAGTACTTC. Protein: CASSQQGTYEQYF.

The chain combines TRBV7-9 with TRBJ2-6; perhaps TRBD1 as D (6 bases). V was cut by 6 bases and J by 2 bases, with 17 bases left in between. Germline-derived CDR1 and CDR2 are SEHNR and FQNEAQ (reference sequence). This CDR3 region has 17 residues. CDR3 DNA sequence: TGTGCCAGCAGGTTGGGGCTAGGACAGACTGGGGCCAACGTCCTGACTTTC. It translates to CASRLGLGQTGANVLTF.